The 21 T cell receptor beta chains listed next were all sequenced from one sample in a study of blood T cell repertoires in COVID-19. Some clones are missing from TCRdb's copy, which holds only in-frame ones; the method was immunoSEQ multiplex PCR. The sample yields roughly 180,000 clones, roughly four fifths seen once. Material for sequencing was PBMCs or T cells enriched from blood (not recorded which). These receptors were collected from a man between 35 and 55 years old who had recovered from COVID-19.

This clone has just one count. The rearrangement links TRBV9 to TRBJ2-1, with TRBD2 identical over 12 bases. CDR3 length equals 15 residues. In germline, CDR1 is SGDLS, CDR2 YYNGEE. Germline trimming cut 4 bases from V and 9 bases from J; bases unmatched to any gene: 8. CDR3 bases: TGTGCCAGCAGCCTAGCGGGAGGGCCTGGGGGTGAGCAGTTCTTC. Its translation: CASSLAGGPGGEQFF.

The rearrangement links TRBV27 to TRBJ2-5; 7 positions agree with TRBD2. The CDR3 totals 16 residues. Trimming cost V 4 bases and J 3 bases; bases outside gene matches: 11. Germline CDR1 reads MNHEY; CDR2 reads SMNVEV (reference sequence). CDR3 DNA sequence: TGTGCCAGCAGTTCGTTCCGACTAGCTGTAAAAGAGACCCAGTACTTC. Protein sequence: CASSSFRLAVKETQYF.

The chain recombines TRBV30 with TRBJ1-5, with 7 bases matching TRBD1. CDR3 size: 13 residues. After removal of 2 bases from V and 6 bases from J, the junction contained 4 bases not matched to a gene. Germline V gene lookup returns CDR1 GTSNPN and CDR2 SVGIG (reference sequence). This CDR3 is CAWSRGGLQPQHF. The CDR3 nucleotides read TGTGCCTGGAGTAGAGGGGGCCTTCAGCCCCAGCATTTT.

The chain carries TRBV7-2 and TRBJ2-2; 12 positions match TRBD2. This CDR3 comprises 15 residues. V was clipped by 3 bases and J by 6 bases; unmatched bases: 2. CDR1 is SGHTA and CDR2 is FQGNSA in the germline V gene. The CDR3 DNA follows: TGTGCCAGCAGCTTGGGACTAGCGGGTTCCGGGGAGCTGTTTTTT. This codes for CASSLGLAGSGELFF.

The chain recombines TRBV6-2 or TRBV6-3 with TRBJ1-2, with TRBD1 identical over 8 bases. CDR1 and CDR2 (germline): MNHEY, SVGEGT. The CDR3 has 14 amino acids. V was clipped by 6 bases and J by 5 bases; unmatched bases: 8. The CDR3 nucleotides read TGTGCCAGCAGCCTTCCCCGGACAGGGTATGGCTACACCTTC. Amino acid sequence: CASSLPRTGYGYTF.

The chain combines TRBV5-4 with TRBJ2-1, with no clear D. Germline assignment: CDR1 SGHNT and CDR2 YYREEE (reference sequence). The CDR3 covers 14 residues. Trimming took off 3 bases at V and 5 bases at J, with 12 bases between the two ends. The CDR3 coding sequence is TGTGCCAGCAGCTCAGTCAGCCTAGACAATGAGCAGTTCTTC. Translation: CASSSVSLDNEQFF.

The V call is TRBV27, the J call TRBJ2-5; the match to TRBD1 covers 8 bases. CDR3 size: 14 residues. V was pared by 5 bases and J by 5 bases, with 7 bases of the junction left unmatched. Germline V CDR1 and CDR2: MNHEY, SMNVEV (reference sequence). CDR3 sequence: CASSRRQGHETQYF. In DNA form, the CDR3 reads TGTGCCAGCAGTCGTCGACAGGGGCATGAGACCCAGTACTTC.

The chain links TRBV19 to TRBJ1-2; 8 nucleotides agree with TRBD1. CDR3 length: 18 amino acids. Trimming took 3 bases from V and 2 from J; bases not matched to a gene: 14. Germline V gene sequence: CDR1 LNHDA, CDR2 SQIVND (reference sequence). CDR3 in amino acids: CASSMVARGRRWNYGYTF. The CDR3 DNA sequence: TGTGCCAGTAGTATGGTGGCCAGGGGGCGCAGGTGGAACTATGGCTACACCTTC.

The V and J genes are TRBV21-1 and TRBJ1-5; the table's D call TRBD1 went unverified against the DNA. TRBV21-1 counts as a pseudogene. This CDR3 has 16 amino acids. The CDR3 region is CASSFLQTGGCQPQHF. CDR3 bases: TGTGCCAGCAGCTTTCTACAGACAGGGGGATGCCAGCCCCAGCATTTT.

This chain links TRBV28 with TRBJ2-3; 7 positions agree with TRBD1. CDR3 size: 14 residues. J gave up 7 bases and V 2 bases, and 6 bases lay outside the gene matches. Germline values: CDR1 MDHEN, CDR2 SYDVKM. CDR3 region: CASSLPTGTHTQYF. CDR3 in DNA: TGTGCCAGCAGTTTACCGACAGGGACGCATACGCAGTATTTT.

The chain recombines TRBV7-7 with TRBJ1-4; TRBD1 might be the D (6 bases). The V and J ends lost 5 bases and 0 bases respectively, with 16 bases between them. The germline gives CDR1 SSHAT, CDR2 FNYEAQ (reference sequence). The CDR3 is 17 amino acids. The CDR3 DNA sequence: TGTGCCAGCAGCCATGAGGGGGGGGGAGCAACTAATGAAAAACTGTTTTTT. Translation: CASSHEGGGATNEKLFF.

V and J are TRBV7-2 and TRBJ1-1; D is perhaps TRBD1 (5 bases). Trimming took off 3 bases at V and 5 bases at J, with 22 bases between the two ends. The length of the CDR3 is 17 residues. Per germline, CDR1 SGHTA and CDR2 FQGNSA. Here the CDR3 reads CASSFSWQLLGGTEAFF. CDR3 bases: TGTGCCAGCAGCTTCTCATGGCAATTACTCGGGGGAACTGAAGCTTTCTTT.

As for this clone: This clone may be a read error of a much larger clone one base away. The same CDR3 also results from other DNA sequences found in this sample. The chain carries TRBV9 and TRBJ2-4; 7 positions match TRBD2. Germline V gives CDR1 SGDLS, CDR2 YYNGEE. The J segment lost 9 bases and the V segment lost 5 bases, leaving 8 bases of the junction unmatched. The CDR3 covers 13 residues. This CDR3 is CASSLTGGSIQYF. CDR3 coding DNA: TGTGCCAGCAGTCTGACGGGAGGAAGCATTCAGTACTTC.

The CDR3 protein is CASSMYAGDYGYTF. For the CDR3, the DNA is TGTGCCAGCTCCATGTACGCGGGGGACTATGGCTACACCTTC. The J gene is TRBJ1-2, the V gene TRBV18, with D maybe TRBD1 (5 bases). Germline V gene lookup returns CDR1 KGHSH and CDR2 LQKENI. The V end was cut by 6 bases, the J end by 3 bases, with 14 bases between. The CDR3 covers 14 residues. The full variable domain, with the rest looked up from reference TRBV18 and TRBJ1-2, is NAGVMQNPRHLVRRRGQEARLRCSPMKGHSHVYWYRQLPEEGLKFMVYLQKENIIDESGMPKERFSAEFPKEGPSILRIQQVVRGDSAAYFCASSMYAGDYGYTFGSGTRLTVV.

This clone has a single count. The CDR3 DNA sequence: TGTGCCATCAGTGAGTCGAGAGAGCACTACGAGCAGTACTTC. Protein product: CAISESREHYEQYF. The chain has TRBV10-3 and TRBJ2-7; no clear D. Trimming took off 0 bases at V and 3 bases at J, with 9 bases between the two ends. Germline lookup yields CDR1 ENHRY and CDR2 SYGVKD. CDR3 length equals 14 residues.

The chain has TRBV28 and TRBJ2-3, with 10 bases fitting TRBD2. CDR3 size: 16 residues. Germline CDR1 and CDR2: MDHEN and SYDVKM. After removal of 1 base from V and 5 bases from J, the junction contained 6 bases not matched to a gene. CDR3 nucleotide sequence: TGTGCCAGCAGTTTATCCGGGACTAGCGAGAAAGATACGCAGTATTTT. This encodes CASSLSGTSEKDTQYF.

Here the CDR3 DNA reads TGTGCCAGCAGGGGACAGCTGGGTAATTCACCCCTCCACTTT. It encodes CASRGQLGNSPLHF. The rearrangement uses TRBV7-2 and TRBJ1-6; 7 positions match TRBD1. The CDR3 extends over 14 amino acids. With V trimmed by 6 bases and J by 6 bases, 5 bases remained unmatched. Germline-derived CDR1 and CDR2 are SGHTA and FQGNSA. The entire variable domain, with the rest obtained from reference TRBV7-2 and TRBJ1-6, is as follows: GAGVSQSPSNKVTEKGKDVELRCDPISGHTALYWYRQSLGQGLEFLIYFQGNSAPDKSGLPSDRFSAERTGGSVSTLTIQRTQQEDSAVYLCASRGQLGNSPLHFGNGTRLTVT.

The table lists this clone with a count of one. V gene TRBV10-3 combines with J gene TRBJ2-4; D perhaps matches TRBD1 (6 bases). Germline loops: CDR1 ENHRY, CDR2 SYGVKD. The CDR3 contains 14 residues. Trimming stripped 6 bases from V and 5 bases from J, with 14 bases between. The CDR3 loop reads CAISSTGIQNIQYF. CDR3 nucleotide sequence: TGTGCCATCAGCTCTACAGGGATCCAAAACATTCAGTACTTC.

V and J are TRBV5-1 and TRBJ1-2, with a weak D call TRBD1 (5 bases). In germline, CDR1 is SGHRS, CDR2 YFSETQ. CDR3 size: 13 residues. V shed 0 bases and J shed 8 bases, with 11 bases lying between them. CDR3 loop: CASSLEQVLGYTF. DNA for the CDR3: TGCGCCAGCAGCTTGGAACAGGTCTTAGGCTACACCTTC.

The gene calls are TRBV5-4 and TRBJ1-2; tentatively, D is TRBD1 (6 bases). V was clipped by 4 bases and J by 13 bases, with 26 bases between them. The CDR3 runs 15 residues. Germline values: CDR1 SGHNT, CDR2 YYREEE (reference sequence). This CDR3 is CASSTSPGQKVDSTF. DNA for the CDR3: TGTGCCAGCAGCACCTCACCCGGACAGAAAGTGGACTCCACCTTC.

CDR3 sequence (DNA): TGTGCCAGCAGCCCCCCGGGCATACCTATAATCAGGGGCGGGGAGCTGTTTTTT. This codes for CASSPPGIPIIRGGELFF. V usage is TRBV7-2 and J usage is TRBJ2-2, with D possibly being TRBD1 (6 bases). CDR3 length: 18 amino acids. CDR1 is SGHTA and CDR2 is FQGNSA in the germline V gene. Trimming cost V 5 bases and J 7 bases, with 26 bases left between them.